Shown below are 23 T cell receptor beta chains from a single sample sequenced in a study of shared clonotypes between healthy human individuals. TCRdb's table, derived via immunoSEQ multiplex PCR, lists solely in-frame clones and lacks some. Here the sample spans approximately 330,000 clones, around four fifths being singletons. Sequenced: memory CD4+ T cells sorted from blood. Subset denoted: CD45RA-negative fraction. The receptors shown here come from a man in his thirties or forties in good health.

CDR3 nucleotides: TGTGCCAGCAGTTACAGGGGACAGTCGTACAACTACGAGCAGTACTTC. As protein: CASSYRGQSYNYEQYF. This chain uses TRBV6-5 with TRBJ2-7, with 7 bases aligning to TRBD1. Losses at the gene ends were 2 bases for V and 3 bases for J; bases not matched to a gene: 10. Germline V CDR1 and CDR2: MNHEY, SVGAGI. The CDR3 has 16 amino acids.

The chain couples TRBV12-5 to TRBJ1-2; D gene unclear. With 6 bases removed from V and 4 bases from J, the gap between germline ends came to 15 bases. CDR1 is LGHNT, CDR2 FRNRAP, per germline. CDR3 length equals 14 residues. CDR3 protein: CASGGYEGSYGYTF. The CDR3, as DNA: TGTGCTAGTGGCGGATACGAAGGGTCCTATGGCTACACCTTC. Drawing the rest from reference TRBV12-5 and TRBJ1-2, the complete variable domain is DARVTQTPRHKVTEMGQEVTMRCQPILGHNTVFWYRQTMMQGLELLAYFRNRAPLDDSGMPKDRFSAEMPDATLATLKIQPSEPRDSAVYFCASGGYEGSYGYTFGSGTRLTVV.

CDR3 in amino acids: CASSELQETQYF. The CDR3 coding sequence is TGTGCCAGCAGTGAACTCCAAGAGACCCAGTACTTC. The chain couples TRBV2 to TRBJ2-5; D is uncertain. The CDR3 covers 12 residues. Germline V gene lookup returns CDR1 SNHLY and CDR2 FYNNEI. Trimming took off 2 bases at V and 1 base at J, with 2 bases between the two ends.

Points on this clone: This sequence may be a read error, since a much larger clone differs from it by one base. V and J are TRBV6-1 and TRBJ2-3, with 12 bases that match TRBD2. Germline CDR1 and CDR2: MNHNS and SASEGT. The CDR3 extends over 13 amino acids. The ends lost 6 bases at V and 6 bases at J; junction bases unmatched: 1. The CDR3 DNA reads TGTGCCAGCAGCCTAGCGGGAGGGGATACGCAGTATTTT. Amino acid sequence: CASSLAGGDTQYF.

This clone was recorded only once. The chain recombines TRBV2 with TRBJ2-5; 9 nucleotides agree with TRBD2. Germline CDR1 is SNHLY and CDR2 is FYNNEI. V shed 4 bases, J shed 9 bases, and the junction held 6 bases outside the gene matches. The CDR3 spans 13 residues. The CDR3 protein is CASSVPGGGAQYF. DNA for the CDR3: TGTGCCAGCAGTGTCCCCGGCGGGGGGGCCCAGTACTTC.

The chain uses TRBV19 and TRBJ2-1, with 7 positions matching TRBD2. V lost 3 bases, J lost 8 bases, and 7 bases stayed unmatched. This CDR3 has 14 residues. From germline, CDR1 is LNHDA and CDR2 SQIVND (reference sequence). The CDR3 is CASSIPGLKHEQFF. For the CDR3, the DNA is TGTGCCAGTAGTATTCCGGGACTAAAGCATGAGCAGTTCTTC.

The chain joins TRBV6-1 to TRBJ2-7; D may be TRBD1 or TRBD2 (6 bases each). Germline CDR1 and CDR2: MNHNS and SASEGT. V was pared by 6 bases and J by 7 bases, with 13 bases between. There are 12 residues in the CDR3. The CDR3 is CASSRGGQEQYF. In DNA form, the CDR3 reads TGTGCCAGCAGCCGAGGGGGGCAAGAGCAGTACTTC.

This clone was observed a single time. The gene calls are TRBV5-5 and TRBJ2-1; 7 nucleotides line up with TRBD1. The CDR3 runs to 12 residues. From germline, CDR1 is SGHKS and CDR2 YYEKEE (reference sequence). Unmatched junction bases numbered 0, after V lost 3 bases and J lost 6 bases. The chain's CDR3 is CASSWTGNEQFF. The CDR3 DNA is TGTGCCAGCAGCTGGACAGGCAATGAGCAGTTCTTC.

In regard to this clone: Since a far larger clone is one base different, this is likely a read error. The chain has TRBV5-4 and TRBJ2-1; D tentatively fits TRBD1 or TRBD2 (5 bases each). V dropped 3 bases and J dropped 5 bases, with 24 bases sitting between them. Germline V gene lookup returns CDR1 SGHNT and CDR2 YYREEE (reference sequence). CDR3 length: 18 amino acids. The CDR3 bases are TGTGCCAGCAGCTCACGTGCCGGGGCCTCCGGGGCCCACAATGAGCAGTTCTTC. It codes for CASSSRAGASGAHNEQFF.

The chain has TRBV28 and TRBJ2-4; 7 nucleotides line up with TRBD1. CDR1 and CDR2 from the germline V gene are MDHEN and SYDVKM. This CDR3 spans 12 amino acids. After removal of 6 bases from V and 15 bases from J, the junction contained 11 bases not matched to a gene. CDR3 amino acids: CASSTIRDRRYF. The CDR3 DNA follows: TGTGCCAGCAGCACTATTCGGGACAGAAGGTACTTC.

The sample holds a few counts of this clone. Other DNA sequences in the same sample also yield this CDR3. The J gene is TRBJ1-5, the V gene TRBV7-8; D not certain. In germline, CDR1 is SGHVS, CDR2 FQNEAQ. The CDR3 consists of 16 residues. Between the trimmed V and J ends, which lost 0 bases and 1 base, there was a span of 10 bases. CDR3 sequence (DNA): TGTGCCAGCAGCTTAGCGCTAAGAGGCAGCAATCAGCCCCAGCATTTT. Protein product: CASSLALRGSNQPQHF.

The rearrangement links TRBV10-1 to TRBJ2-7; perhaps TRBD2 as D (6 bases). Germline CDR1 WNHNN, CDR2 SYGVQD (reference sequence). This CDR3 has 21 amino acids. This CDR3 reads CASSEAAGGTELLRAVFLFPV. The CDR3 DNA reads as TGCGCCAGCAGTGAGGCCGCTGGCGGGACCGAACTATTACGAGCAGTCTTTCTCTTCCCGGTC.

This chain links TRBV21-1 with TRBJ2-5; TRBD2, the table's D call, lacks a check against the DNA. TRBV21-1 is noted as a pseudogene. This CDR3 contains 13 residues. This chain's CDR3 is CASSKGSGETQYF. The CDR3 region has the DNA TGTGCCAGCAGCAAAGGTTCCGGAGAGACCCAGTACTTC.

The gene calls are TRBV7-2 and TRBJ2-7, with 10 nucleotides matching TRBD2. The CDR3 runs to 19 residues. Germline lookup yields CDR1 SGHTA and CDR2 FQGNSA. The junction had 15 bases not matched to a gene; V was cut back by 1 base and J by 3 bases. The CDR3 DNA is TGTGCCAGCAGCTTAGAGAAAGGCCCGAGCGGGAGGGCCTTCTACGAGCAGTACTTC. Amino acids: CASSLEKGPSGRAFYEQYF.

This clone was seen repeatedly, ten times or more. The chain has TRBV28 and TRBJ2-1; TRBD2 is a possible D gene (5 bases). The CDR3 consists of 16 residues. Germline assignment: CDR1 MDHEN and CDR2 SYDVKM. V gave up 3 bases and J gave up 7 bases, with 19 bases separating them. The CDR3: CASSFPGVTKRNEQFF. Written as DNA, the CDR3 is TGTGCCAGCAGTTTCCCCGGGGTAACGAAGAGGAATGAGCAGTTCTTC.

The chain links TRBV14 to TRBJ2-3; 13 nucleotides agree with TRBD2. Trimming at V came to 5 bases and at J to 5 bases, leaving 1 base not matched to a gene. Germline V CDR1 and CDR2: SGHDN, FVKESK. This CDR3 has 14 amino acids. The CDR3 spells CASSRLAGGDTQYF. The CDR3 DNA is TGTGCCAGCAGCAGACTAGCGGGAGGAGATACGCAGTATTTT.

This chain uses TRBV6-5 with TRBJ2-2; weak D call: TRBD2 (6 bases). Germline lookup yields CDR1 MNHEY and CDR2 SVGAGI. The CDR3 length is 15 residues. Trimming removed 5 bases at V and 5 bases at J, with 15 bases between. The CDR3 sequence: CASSPHTGRTGELFF. The CDR3 nucleotides read TGTGCCAGCAGTCCTCATACGGGGAGGACCGGGGAGCTGTTTTTT.

The chain combines TRBV10-3 with TRBJ2-7; D call uncertain. Between the trimmed V and J ends, which lost 4 bases and 2 bases, there was a span of 9 bases. There are 13 residues in the CDR3. CDR1 is ENHRY, CDR2 SYGVKD, per germline. The CDR3 spells CAISAGLAYEQYF. The CDR3 DNA reads as TGTGCCATCAGTGCCGGGCTAGCCTACGAGCAGTACTTC.

The chain employs TRBV27 and TRBJ2-6; D may be TRBD2 (6 bases). CDR1 and CDR2 (germline): MNHEY, SMNVEV (reference sequence). Trimming shortened V by 7 bases and J by 0 bases, and 19 bases separated the two germline ends. The CDR3 spans 18 residues. CDR3 sequence (DNA): TGTGCCAGCACCCCTTGGAGGGGCAGGAGCTCTGGGGCCAACGTCCTGACTTTC. Amino acids: CASTPWRGRSSGANVLTF. The whole variable domain, filled in from reference TRBV27 and TRBJ2-6, reads EAQVTQNPRYLITVTGKKLTVTCSQNMNHEYMSWYRQDPGLGLRQIYYSMNVEVTDKGDVPEGYKVSRKEKRNFPLILESPSPNQTSLYFCASTPWRGRSSGANVLTFGAGSRLTVL.

This chain uses TRBV7-2 with TRBJ1-1, with D hard to call. CDR1 SGHTA and CDR2 FQGNSA come from the germline V gene. With 2 bases removed from V and 11 bases from J, the gap between germline ends came to 9 bases. This CDR3 contains 11 residues. The CDR3 reads CASSLIRVAFF. In nucleotides, the CDR3 is TGTGCCAGCAGCTTAATTAGGGTCGCTTTCTTT.

The V gene is TRBV6-1, the J gene TRBJ2-7, with 7 bases that match TRBD2. V was clipped by 8 bases and J by 0 bases; unmatched bases: 19. Germline CDR1 is MNHNS and CDR2 is SASEGT. The CDR3 contains 18 residues. DNA for the CDR3: TGTGCCAGCGGTGGCGGGAGAAACAGATTATTAGTCTCCTACGAGCAGTACTTC. Translated, it gives CASGGGRNRLLVSYEQYF.

This clone was seen a few times. The rearrangement links TRBV30 to TRBJ2-7, with 9 bases aligning to TRBD2. CDR1 GTSNPN and CDR2 SVGIG come from the germline V gene (reference sequence). CDR3 length equals 11 residues. CDR3 nucleotide sequence: TGTGCCTGGGGGCGACTAGCGGATCTGTCAGTC. Its translation is CAWGRLADLSV.

Details on this clone: This sample also contains other DNA sequences that code for the same CDR3. V and J are TRBV7-3 and TRBJ1-1, with D unresolved. The germline V and J ends were trimmed by 0 bases and 3 bases, with 8 bases remaining between them. The CDR3 is 14 residues long. Germline V lookup: CDR1 SGHTA, CDR2 FQGTGA. CDR3 sequence (DNA): TGTGCCAGCAGCTTAACAGCTGGGGACACTGAAGCTTTCTTT. Translating gives CASSLTAGDTEAFF.